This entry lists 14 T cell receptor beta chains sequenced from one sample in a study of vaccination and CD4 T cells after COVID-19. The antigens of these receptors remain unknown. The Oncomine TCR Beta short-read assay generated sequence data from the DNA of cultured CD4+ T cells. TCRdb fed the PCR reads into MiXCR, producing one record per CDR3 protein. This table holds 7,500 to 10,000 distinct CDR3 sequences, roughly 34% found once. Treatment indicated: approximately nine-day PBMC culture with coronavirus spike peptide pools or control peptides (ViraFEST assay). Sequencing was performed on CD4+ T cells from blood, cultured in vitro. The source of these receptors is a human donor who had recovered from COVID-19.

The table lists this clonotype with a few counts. CDR3 nucleotides: TGTGCCAGCCCGGGGACAGCTCTAGCCGGGGAGCTGTTTTTT. This encodes CASPGTALAGELFF. The chain recombines TRBV6-1 with TRBJ2-2; TRBD1 aligns across 7 bases. CDR3 length equals 14 residues. Germline CDR1 is MNHNS and CDR2 is SASEGT. V was clipped by 8 bases and J by 6 bases; unmatched bases: 9.

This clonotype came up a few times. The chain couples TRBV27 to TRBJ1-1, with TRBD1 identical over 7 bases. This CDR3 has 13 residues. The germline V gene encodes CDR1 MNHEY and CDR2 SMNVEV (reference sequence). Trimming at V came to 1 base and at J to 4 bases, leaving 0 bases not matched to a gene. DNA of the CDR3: TGTGCCAGCAGTTTATACAGGGGCACTGAAGCTTTCTTT. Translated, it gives CASSLYRGTEAFF.

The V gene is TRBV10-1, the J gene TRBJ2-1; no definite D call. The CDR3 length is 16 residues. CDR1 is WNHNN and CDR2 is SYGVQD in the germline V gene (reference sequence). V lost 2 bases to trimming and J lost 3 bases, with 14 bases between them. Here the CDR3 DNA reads TGCGCCAGCAGTGAGCAGACGTCAGAATTCTACAATGAGCAGTTCTTC. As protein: CASSEQTSEFYNEQFF.

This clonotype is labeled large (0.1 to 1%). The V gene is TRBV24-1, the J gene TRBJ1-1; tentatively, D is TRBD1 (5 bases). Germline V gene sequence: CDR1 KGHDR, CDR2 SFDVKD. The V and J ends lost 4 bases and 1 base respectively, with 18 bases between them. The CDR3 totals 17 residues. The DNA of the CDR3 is TGTGCCACCAGTGAGGGACGACAGAGAGGAAAGAACACTGAAGCTTTCTTT. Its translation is CATSEGRQRGKNTEAFF.

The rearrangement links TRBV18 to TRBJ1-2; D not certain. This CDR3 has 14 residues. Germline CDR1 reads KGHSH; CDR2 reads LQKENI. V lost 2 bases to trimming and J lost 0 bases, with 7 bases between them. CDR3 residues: CASSPKTANYGYTF. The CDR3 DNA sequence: TGTGCCAGCTCACCAAAAACAGCTAACTATGGCTACACCTTC.

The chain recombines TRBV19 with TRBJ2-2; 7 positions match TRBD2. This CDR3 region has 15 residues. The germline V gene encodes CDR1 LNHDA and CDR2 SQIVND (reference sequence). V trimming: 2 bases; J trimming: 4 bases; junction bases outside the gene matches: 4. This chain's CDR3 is CASSITSVSTGELFF. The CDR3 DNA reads TGTGCCAGTAGTATAACTAGCGTCAGCACCGGGGAGCTGTTTTTT.

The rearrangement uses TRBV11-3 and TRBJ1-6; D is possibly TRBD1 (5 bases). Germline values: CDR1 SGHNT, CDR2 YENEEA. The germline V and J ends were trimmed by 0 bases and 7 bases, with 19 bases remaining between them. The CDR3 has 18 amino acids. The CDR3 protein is CASSLEQRDSTGNSPLHF. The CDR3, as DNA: TGTGCCAGCAGCTTAGAGCAGCGGGACTCCACGGGGAATTCACCCCTCCACTTT.

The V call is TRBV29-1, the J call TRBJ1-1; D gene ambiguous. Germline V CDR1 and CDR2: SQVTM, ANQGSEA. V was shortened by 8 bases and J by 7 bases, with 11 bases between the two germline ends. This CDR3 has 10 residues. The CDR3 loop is CSFGHNEAFF. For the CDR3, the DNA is TGCAGCTTCGGGCACAATGAAGCTTTCTTT.

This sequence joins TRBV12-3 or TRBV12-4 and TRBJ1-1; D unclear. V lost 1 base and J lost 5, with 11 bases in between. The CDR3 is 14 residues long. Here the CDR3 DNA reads TGTGCCAGCAGTTTAGGATACTCGGGGACTGAAGCTTTCTTT. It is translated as CASSLGYSGTEAFF.

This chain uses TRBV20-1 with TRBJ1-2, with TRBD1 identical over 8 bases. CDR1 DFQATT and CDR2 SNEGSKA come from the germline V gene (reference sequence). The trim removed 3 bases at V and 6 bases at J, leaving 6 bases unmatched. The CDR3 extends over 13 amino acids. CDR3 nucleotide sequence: TGCAGTGCTAGTGATCCAGGGGGCGATGGCTACACCTTC. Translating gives CSASDPGGDGYTF.

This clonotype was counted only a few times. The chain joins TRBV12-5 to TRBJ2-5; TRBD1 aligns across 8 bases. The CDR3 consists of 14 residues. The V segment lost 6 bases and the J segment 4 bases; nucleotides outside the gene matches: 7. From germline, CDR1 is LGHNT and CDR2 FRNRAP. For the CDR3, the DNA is TGTGCTAGTGGCTACTCAGGGGGCGCAGAGACCCAGTACTTC. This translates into CASGYSGGAETQYF. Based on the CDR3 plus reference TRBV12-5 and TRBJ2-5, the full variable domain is DARVTQTPRHKVTEMGQEVTMRCQPILGHNTVFWYRQTMMQGLELLAYFRNRAPLDDSGMPKDRFSAEMPDATLATLKIQPSEPRDSAVYFCASGYSGGAETQYFGPGTRLLVL.

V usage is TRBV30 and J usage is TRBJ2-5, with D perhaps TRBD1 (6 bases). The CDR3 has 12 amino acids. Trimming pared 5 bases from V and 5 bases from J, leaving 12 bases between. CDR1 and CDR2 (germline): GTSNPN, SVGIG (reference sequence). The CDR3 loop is CAWAGVGETQYF. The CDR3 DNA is TGTGCCTGGGCAGGGGTGGGGGAGACCCAGTACTTC.

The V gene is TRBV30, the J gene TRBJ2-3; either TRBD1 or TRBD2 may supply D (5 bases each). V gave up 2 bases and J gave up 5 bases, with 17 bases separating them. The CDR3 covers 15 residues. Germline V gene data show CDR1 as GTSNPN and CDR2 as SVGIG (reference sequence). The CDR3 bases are TGTGCCTGGAGTACCGGGACCGCCCTAAAAGATACGCAGTATTTT. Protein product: CAWSTGTALKDTQYF.

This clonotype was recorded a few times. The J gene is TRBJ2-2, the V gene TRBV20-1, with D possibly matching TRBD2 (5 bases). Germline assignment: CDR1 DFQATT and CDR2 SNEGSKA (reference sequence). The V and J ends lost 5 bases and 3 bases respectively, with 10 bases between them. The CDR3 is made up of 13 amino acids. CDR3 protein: CSALRVDTGELFF. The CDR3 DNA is TGCAGTGCTCTGAGGGTGGACACCGGGGAGCTGTTTTTT.